This T cell receptor (beta chain) was identified during a study of T cell responses to AZD1222 COVID-19 vaccine. Study context: Second-dose intervals near 4 or 12 weeks were combined.

V lost 5 bases to trimming and J lost 7 bases; unmatched junction nucleotides: 5. This CDR3 has 15 amino acids. Germline V gene lookup returns CDR1 SGHAT and CDR2 FQNNGV. Data came from immunoSEQ multiplex PCR; TCRdb stores just in-frame clones and leaves some out. The sample records tens of thousands of clones, about nine tenths being singletons. Remarks on this clone: Its target is not known.

Regarding the study as a whole: Repertoires were sampled only after the peak T cell response. Spike-wide vaccine-associated CD4 TCRs dominated at 160-218 and 743-854.

This receptor was taken from an adult in good health. The rearrangement joins TRBV11-2 to TRBJ2-3; the match to TRBD2 covers 14 bases. The starting material was peripheral blood, obtained on day 0 of AZD1222 vaccination. CDR3 region: CASSATSGGGNTQYF. In DNA form, the CDR3 reads TGTGCCAGCAGCGCGACTAGCGGGGGGGGGAATACGCAGTATTTT.